This T cell receptor (beta chain) was sequenced during a study of beta chain features in type 1 diabetes. Broader study findings: TCRB CDR3 length was moderately but significantly reduced in all four CD4+ subsets of Type 1 diabetes patients.

This clone was seen a handful of times. What it binds is unknown. The germline V gene has CDR1 SGHRS and CDR2 YFSETQ. V gave up 4 bases and J gave up 5 bases; unmatched junction bases: 6. CDR3 length equals 14 residues. Expressed TCRB transcripts got sequenced, as all isolated RNA was reverse transcribed. Assay: immunoSEQ multiplex PCR; the TCRdb copy retains only in-frame clones and omits some. The table records 600,000 to 750,000 clones, roughly 12% of them present only once. This chain links TRBV5-1 with TRBJ1-1; TRBD1 aligns across 9 bases. This clonotype originated in a man aged 25 to 40 with type 1 diabetes. Sequenced material: naive CD4+ T cells from blood. The CDR3 nucleotides are TGCGCCAGCAGCGGGGACAGGGTGGATACTGAAGCTTTCTTT. This gives the protein CASSGDRVDTEAFF.